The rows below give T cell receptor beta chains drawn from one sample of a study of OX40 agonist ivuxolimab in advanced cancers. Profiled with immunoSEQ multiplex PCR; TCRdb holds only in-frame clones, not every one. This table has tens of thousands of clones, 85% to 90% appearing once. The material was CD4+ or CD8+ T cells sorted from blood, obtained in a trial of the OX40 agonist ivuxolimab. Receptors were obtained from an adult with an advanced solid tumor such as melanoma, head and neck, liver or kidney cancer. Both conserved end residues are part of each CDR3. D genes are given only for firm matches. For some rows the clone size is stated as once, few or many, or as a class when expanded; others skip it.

TGTGCCAGCAGCATACCCGGCGATCGGCCAGATACGCAGTATTTT,CASSIPGDRPDTQYF,-,TRBJ2-3,-,TRBV5-8
TGCGCCAGCAGCCCCCGACTAGCGGGAGGGCAGGGTGAGCAGTTCTTC,CASSPRLAGGQGEQFF,TRBD2,TRBJ2-1,-,TRBV5-1
TGTGCCACCAGCAGAGATACCGGAAACACCATATATTTT,CATSRDTGNTIYF,-,TRBJ1-3,-,TRBV15
TGTGCCAGCAGACCGATTCAAAACTATGGCTACACCTTC,CASRPIQNYGYTF,-,TRBJ1-2,-,TRBV6-1
TGTGCCAGCAGCTTAGGGGAGACAGGAAATTCACCCCTCCACTTT,CASSLGETGNSPLHF,-,TRBJ1-6,few,TRBV7-9
TGTGCCAGCAGCTTGGGTGGGACAGCCTACAATGAGCAGTTCTTC,CASSLGGTAYNEQFF,TRBD1,TRBJ2-1,-,TRBV5-6
TGTGCCAGCAGCGAGACTAGCGGGAGTTACAATGAGCAGTTCTTC,CASSETSGSYNEQFF,TRBD2,TRBJ2-1,-,TRBV7-9
TGTGCCAGCGCCGGGTTCGGGGATCAGCCCCAGCATTTT,CASAGFGDQPQHF,-,TRBJ1-5,-,TRBV19
TGTGCCAGCAGTTTACCCGGGACCTTAGGGGAGCAGTACTTC,CASSLPGTLGEQYF,-,TRBJ2-7,-,TRBV28
TGTGCCAGCTCCCCAGGGTACATGAACACTGAAGCTTTCTTT,CASSPGYMNTEAFF,-,TRBJ1-1,once,TRBV18
TGTGCCAGCAGCGTAGTTTCCCATGAGCAGTTCTTC,CASSVVSHEQFF,-,TRBJ2-1,-,TRBV9
TGTGCCAGCAGCGTAGGGGGGAGGCAGTTGAACACTGAAGCTTTCTTT,CASSVGGRQLNTEAFF,-,TRBJ1-1,-,TRBV9
TGTGCCGGGGCTCTAGCGGGAGCTACCCACAATGAGCAGTTCTTC,CAGALAGATHNEQFF,TRBD2,TRBJ2-1,-,TRBV7-2
TGTGCCAGCAGCCTCCGGGTTGGCGGGGGGACAGATACGCAGTATTTT,CASSLRVGGGTDTQYF,TRBD2,TRBJ2-3,-,TRBV5-8
TGTGCCAGCAGCCCCAATTACACCGGGGAGCTGTTTTTT,CASSPNYTGELFF,-,TRBJ2-2,-,TRBV7-2
TGTGCCAGCAGCCCCCCCCGAGAGGGTCGGCAGACCCAGTACTTC,CASSPPREGRQTQYF,-,TRBJ2-5,-,TRBV7-2
TGTGCCAGCAGGGACGGTTCCTACGAGCAGTACTTC,CASRDGSYEQYF,-,TRBJ2-7,once,TRBV6-5
TGTGCCAGCAGCTTAGGCGGGACAGATAATTCACCCCTCCACTTT,CASSLGGTDNSPLHF,TRBD1,TRBJ1-6,-,TRBV7-9
TGTGCCAGTAGTATTGGACAGAAGGTCTGGGGTGAGCAGTTCTTC,CASSIGQKVWGEQFF,-,TRBJ2-1,-,TRBV19
TGTGCCAGCAGCTCCGGGACTAGCGGGGGGTACGAGCAGTACTTC,CASSSGTSGGYEQYF,TRBD2,TRBJ2-7,-,TRBV7-6
TGCGCCAGTGCCGTTAAGGACTACACAGATACGCAGTATTTT,CASAVKDYTDTQYF,-,TRBJ2-3,-,TRBV10-2
TGTGCCAGCAGTTCCATTAACGGGTACGAGCAGTACTTC,CASSSINGYEQYF,-,TRBJ2-7,-,TRBV27
TGTGCCAGCAGTGTTGGGGACAGGAGTAATGAAAAACTGTTTTTT,CASSVGDRSNEKLFF,TRBD1,TRBJ1-4,-,TRBV6-5
TGTGCCAGCAGGGTGACAGGGTCCTCCTACGAGCAGTACTTC,CASRVTGSSYEQYF,TRBD1,TRBJ2-7,-,TRBV2
TGTGCCACCAGCAGGGACAGCTCCTACGAGCAGTACTTC,CATSRDSSYEQYF,-,TRBJ2-7,-,TRBV15
TGTGCCAGCAGTTACTTCCGGGACACTGAAGCTTTCTTT,CASSYFRDTEAFF,-,TRBJ1-1,-,TRBV6-5
TGTGCCATCGGGGGTGGCGCTGATCCTAGGGTGGGACTCAACTATGGCTACACCTTC,CAIGGGADPRVGLNYGYTF,-,TRBJ1-2,-,TRBV28
TGTGCCAGCAGTCCGGATACGAGCGTCGGTCAGCCCCAGCATTTT,CASSPDTSVGQPQHF,-,TRBJ1-5,-,TRBV28
TGTGCCAGCAGCTCGAGCCCCACAGGGCCTACAGAGACCCAGTACTTC,CASSSSPTGPTETQYF,-,TRBJ2-5,-,TRBV11-2
TGTGCCAGCAGCTTAGCGGTCGGGGGCCCAGATACGCAGTATTTT,CASSLAVGGPDTQYF,-,TRBJ2-3,-,TRBV7-9
TGTGCCAGTAGCGGACTAGCGGGAAACCATGAGCAGTTCTTC,CASSGLAGNHEQFF,TRBD2,TRBJ2-1,once,TRBV19
TGTGCCAGCAGCTCCCAAGAGACCCAGTACTTC,CASSSQETQYF,-,TRBJ2-5,-,TRBV11-2
TGTGCCAGCAGCTTCCTCACAGGGAAGGGCAATGAGCAGTTCTTC,CASSFLTGKGNEQFF,-,TRBJ2-1,-,TRBV5-4
TGTGCCAGCAGTGAACAGGGTCCCAACACCATATATTTT,CASSEQGPNTIYF,-,TRBJ1-3,-,TRBV25-1
TGTGCCAGCAGTTTATCCGGGGACTATGGCTACACCTTC,CASSLSGDYGYTF,-,TRBJ1-2,once,TRBV27
TGTGCCAGCAGCCATCAGGGGACCAACTACGAGCAGTACTTC,CASSHQGTNYEQYF,-,TRBJ2-7,-,TRBV11-2
TGTGCCAGCGAGACGGGCAGCTCATCCCCCTATGGCTACACCTTC,CASETGSSSPYGYTF,-,TRBJ1-2,once,TRBV25-1
TGTGCCAGCGGGACAGGGCTACGCACCATATATTTT,CASGTGLRTIYF,TRBD1,TRBJ1-3,once,TRBV28
TGTGCCAGCAGAGCGGCTAGCGGTCACAATGAGCAGTTCTTC,CASRAASGHNEQFF,TRBD2,TRBJ2-1,once,TRBV6-4
TGTGCCAGCAGGAAGGATTACGGGCCCGCGGTTGAGCAGTTCTTC,CASRKDYGPAVEQFF,-,TRBJ2-1,-,TRBV2
TGTGCCACTAGAGGGACAACAGATTATAGCAATCAGCCCCAGCATTTT,CATRGTTDYSNQPQHF,-,TRBJ1-5,-,TRBV19
TGTGCCAGCAGCCCACGGAAGTCGGACTTTTCTGATGAGCAGTTCTTC,CASSPRKSDFSDEQFF,-,TRBJ2-1,-,TRBV11-2
TGTGCCTGGAGAGACAGACAGGACGGCTACACCTTC,CAWRDRQDGYTF,-,TRBJ1-2,-,TRBV30
TGTGCCAGCAGCGTAGCTTCGGGCACCTTCGCCGAGCAGTACTTC,CASSVASGTFAEQYF,-,TRBJ2-7,-,TRBV9
TGTGCCATCAAGATGAGACAGGGGGCAGAAGAGACCCAGTACTTC,CAIKMRQGAEETQYF,TRBD1,TRBJ2-5,-,TRBV10-3
TGTGCCAGCAGCGTAGCGGATCCCAGGGGAACTAATGAAAAACTGTTTTTT,CASSVADPRGTNEKLFF,-,TRBJ1-4,-,TRBV9
TGTGCCAGCATTAGGGGAGGCGTCACTGAAGCTTTCTTT,CASIRGGVTEAFF,-,TRBJ1-1,-,TRBV28
TGTGCCAGTAGTGCAACAGGGGGCCATCAGCCCCAGCATTTT,CASSATGGHQPQHF,TRBD1,TRBJ1-5,once,TRBV19
TGCGCCAGCAGCCAAGGCGGGACGCCTCTAGCCAAAAACATTCAGTACTTC,CASSQGGTPLAKNIQYF,-,TRBJ2-4,once,TRBV4-1
TGCGCCAGCAGCCAAACCTCTAGCGGGGGGGATACGCAGTATTTT,CASSQTSSGGDTQYF,TRBD2,TRBJ2-3,-,TRBV5-1
TGTGCCATTGGCTACAATGAGCAGTTCTTC,CAIGYNEQFF,-,TRBJ2-1,-,TRBV28
TGTGCCAGCAGAACAACCTATGGCTACACCTTC,CASRTTYGYTF,-,TRBJ1-2,-,TRBV6-1
TGTGCCAGCAGCTTTAAAGGGGATGGCTACACCTTC,CASSFKGDGYTF,-,TRBJ1-2,-,TRBV7-2
TGTGCCAGCAGTGATCCGGGACAGGGAACAGATACGCAGTATTTT,CASSDPGQGTDTQYF,TRBD1,TRBJ2-3,-,TRBV28
TGTGCCAGCACTTCGAGGCCCTACAATGAGCAGTTCTTC,CASTSRPYNEQFF,-,TRBJ2-1,-,TRBV27